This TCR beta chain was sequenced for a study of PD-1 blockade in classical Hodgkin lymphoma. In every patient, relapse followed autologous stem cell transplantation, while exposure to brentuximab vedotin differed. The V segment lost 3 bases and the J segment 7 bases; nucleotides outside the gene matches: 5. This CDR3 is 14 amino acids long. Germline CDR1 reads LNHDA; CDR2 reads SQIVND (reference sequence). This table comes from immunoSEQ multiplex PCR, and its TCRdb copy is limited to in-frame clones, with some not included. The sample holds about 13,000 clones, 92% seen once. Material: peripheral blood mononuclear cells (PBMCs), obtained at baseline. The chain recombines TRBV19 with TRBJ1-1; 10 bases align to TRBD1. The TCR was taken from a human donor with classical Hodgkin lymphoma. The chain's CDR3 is CASSIDRGRGEAFF. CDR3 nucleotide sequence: TGTGCCAGTAGTATCGACAGGGGGCGAGGTGAAGCTTTCTTT. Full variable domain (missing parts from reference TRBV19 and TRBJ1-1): DGGITQSPKYLFRKEGQNVTLSCEQNLNHDAMYWYRQDPGQGLRLIYYSQIVNDFQKGDIAEGYSVSREKKESFPLTVTSAQKNPTAFYLCASSIDRGRGEAFFGQGTRLTVV.